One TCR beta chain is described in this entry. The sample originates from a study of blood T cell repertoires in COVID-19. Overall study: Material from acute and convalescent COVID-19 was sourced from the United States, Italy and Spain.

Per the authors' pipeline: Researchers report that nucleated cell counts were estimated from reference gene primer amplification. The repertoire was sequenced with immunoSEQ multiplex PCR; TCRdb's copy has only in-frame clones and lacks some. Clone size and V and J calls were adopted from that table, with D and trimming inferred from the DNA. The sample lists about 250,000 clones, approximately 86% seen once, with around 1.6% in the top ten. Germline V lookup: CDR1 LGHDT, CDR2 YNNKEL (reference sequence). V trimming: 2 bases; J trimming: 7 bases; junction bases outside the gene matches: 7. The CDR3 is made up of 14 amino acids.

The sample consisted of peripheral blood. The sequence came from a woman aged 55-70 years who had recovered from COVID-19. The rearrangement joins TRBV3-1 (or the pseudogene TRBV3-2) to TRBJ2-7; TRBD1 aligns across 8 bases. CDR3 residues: CASSQQRTGWEQYF. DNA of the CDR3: TGTGCCAGCAGCCAACAAAGGACAGGGTGGGAGCAGTACTTC.